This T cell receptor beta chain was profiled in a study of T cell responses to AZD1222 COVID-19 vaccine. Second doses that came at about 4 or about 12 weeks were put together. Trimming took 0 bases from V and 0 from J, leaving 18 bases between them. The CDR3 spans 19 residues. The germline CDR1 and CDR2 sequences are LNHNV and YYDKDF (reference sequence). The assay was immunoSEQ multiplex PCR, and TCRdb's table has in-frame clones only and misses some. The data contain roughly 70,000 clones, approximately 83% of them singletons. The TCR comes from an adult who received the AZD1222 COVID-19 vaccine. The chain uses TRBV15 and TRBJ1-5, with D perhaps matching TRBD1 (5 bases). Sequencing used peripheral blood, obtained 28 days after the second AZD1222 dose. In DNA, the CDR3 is TGTGCCACCAGCAGAGATTACGGTTTGACAGCTCTTAGCAATCAGCCCCAGCATTTT. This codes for CATSRDYGLTALSNQPQHF.